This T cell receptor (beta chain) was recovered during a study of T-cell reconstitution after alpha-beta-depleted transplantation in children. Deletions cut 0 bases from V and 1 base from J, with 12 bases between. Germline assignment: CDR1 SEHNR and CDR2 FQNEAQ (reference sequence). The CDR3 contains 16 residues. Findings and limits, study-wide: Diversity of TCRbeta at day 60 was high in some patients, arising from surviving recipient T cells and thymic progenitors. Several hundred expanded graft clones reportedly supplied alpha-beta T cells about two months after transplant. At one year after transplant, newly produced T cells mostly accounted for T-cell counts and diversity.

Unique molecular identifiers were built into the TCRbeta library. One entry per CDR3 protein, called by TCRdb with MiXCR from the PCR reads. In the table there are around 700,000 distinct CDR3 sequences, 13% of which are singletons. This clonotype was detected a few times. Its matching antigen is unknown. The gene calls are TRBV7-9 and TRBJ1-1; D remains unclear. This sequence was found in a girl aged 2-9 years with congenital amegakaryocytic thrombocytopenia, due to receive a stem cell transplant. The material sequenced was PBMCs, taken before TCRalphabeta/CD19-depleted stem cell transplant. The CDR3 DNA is TGTGCCAGCAGCTTAGCCTACCTTGGAGGGAACACTGAAGCTTTCTTT. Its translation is CASSLAYLGGNTEAFF.